These T cell receptor beta chains were read from a single sample in a study of OX40 agonist ivuxolimab in advanced cancers. Profiling relied on immunoSEQ multiplex PCR, and the TCRdb table lists in-frame clones only, not all of them. The data show 65,000 to 85,000 clones, with around four fifths seen just once and around 2% held by the top ten. Sequences were derived from CD4+ or CD8+ T cells sorted from blood, sampled in a trial of the OX40 agonist ivuxolimab. These TCRs come from an adult with an advanced solid tumor such as melanoma, head and neck, liver or kidney cancer. The CDR3 runs from the conserved cysteine through the conserved F or W. D genes are given only for firm matches. Rows may omit the clone size; those that give it use once, few, many or a size class.

v_call	d_call	j_call	clone_size	cdr3_aa	cdr3_nt
TRBV18	NA	TRBJ2-7	NA	CASSPRGGSYEQYF	TGTGCCAGCTCACCAAGAGGGGGGTCATACGAGCAGTACTTC
TRBV11-3	NA	TRBJ1-1	NA	CASSLDTGEAFF	TGTGCCAGCAGCTTAGACACGGGAGAAGCTTTCTTT
TRBV18	NA	TRBJ1-1	NA	CASSPYEGRGNTEAFF	TGTGCCAGCTCACCGTATGAAGGGAGGGGGAACACTGAAGCTTTCTTT
TRBV19	TRBD1	TRBJ1-2	NA	CANSRDRAYGYTF	TGTGCCAATAGTAGGGACAGGGCGTATGGCTACACCTTC
TRBV6-1	TRBD1	TRBJ2-1	NA	CASTDRGNEQFF	TGTGCCAGCACGGACAGGGGTAATGAGCAGTTCTTC
TRBV5-4	NA	TRBJ1-3	NA	CASSLEGGTIYF	TGTGCCAGCAGCTTGGAGGGAGGGACCATATATTTT
TRBV5-5	NA	TRBJ2-7	NA	CASSLQRSYEQYF	TGTGCCAGCAGCCTCCAGCGTTCCTACGAGCAGTACTTC
TRBV19	NA	TRBJ2-7	once	CASSISWRVAYEQYF	TGTGCCAGTAGTATCTCTTGGAGGGTTGCCTACGAGCAGTACTTC
TRBV6-5	NA	TRBJ2-2	NA	CASSWTRANTGELFF	TGTGCCAGCAGTTGGACCAGGGCGAACACCGGGGAGCTGTTTTTT
TRBV15	NA	TRBJ1-5	NA	CATSRGDPRGKPQHF	TGTGCCACCAGCAGAGGGGACCCCCGAGGGAAGCCCCAGCATTTT
TRBV29-1	TRBD1	TRBJ2-5	NA	CSVVWTGGETQYF	TGCAGCGTTGTATGGACAGGTGGAGAGACCCAGTACTTC
TRBV5-1	TRBD2	TRBJ2-2	NA	CASSARVLAGALNTGELFF	TGCGCCAGCAGCGCCCGGGTACTAGCGGGGGCCCTGAACACCGGGGAGCTGTTTTTT
TRBV10-3	NA	TRBJ2-3	NA	CAILRGEASTDTQYF	TGTGCCATCCTGCGTGGGGAGGCTAGCACAGATACGCAGTATTTT
TRBV6-1	TRBD1	TRBJ1-1	few	CASSSFPTGRPEAFF	TGTGCCAGCAGCTCCTTCCCGACAGGGCGCCCTGAAGCTTTCTTT
TRBV2	NA	TRBJ2-3	NA	CASTPGWGAGDTQYF	TGTGCCAGCACCCCCGGGTGGGGGGCAGGAGATACGCAGTATTTT
TRBV6-5	TRBD1	TRBJ2-7	NA	CATATGGAEYF	TGTGCCACCGCGACAGGGGGCGCGGAGTACTTC
TRBV6-1	TRBD1	TRBJ2-1	NA	CASSRDRGNFNEQFF	TGTGCCAGCAGCCGGGACAGGGGGAATTTCAATGAGCAGTTCTTC
TRBV11-2	NA	TRBJ2-1	NA	CASSLGGRTSEQFF	TGTGCCAGCAGCTTAGGGGGCAGGACCAGTGAGCAGTTCTTC
TRBV27	NA	TRBJ1-2	NA	CASSRTDFRDGYTF	TGTGCCAGCAGTCGGACCGATTTCAGGGATGGCTACACCTTC
TRBV7-6	NA	TRBJ2-7	NA	CASSLVAFSYEQYF	TGTGCCAGCAGCTTAGTAGCATTCTCCTACGAGCAGTACTTC
TRBV13	TRBD1	TRBJ1-1	once	CASSLGQGRYTEAFF	TGTGCCAGCAGCCTTGGACAGGGTCGATACACTGAAGCTTTCTTT
TRBV27	NA	TRBJ1-2	NA	CASRSEGGYTF	TGTGCCAGCAGATCGGAAGGAGGCTACACCTTC
TRBV10-1	TRBD1	TRBJ2-7	NA	CASSETGTGTYEQYF	TGCGCCAGCAGTGAAACCGGGACAGGGACGTACGAGCAGTACTTC
TRBV27	NA	TRBJ1-2	NA	CASSPIGSGPTKNYGYTF	TGTGCCAGCAGTCCGATAGGCTCCGGGCCAACAAAGAACTATGGCTACACCTTC
TRBV6-1	NA	TRBJ2-1	NA	CATARDSYNEQFF	TGTGCCACCGCCAGGGACTCCTACAATGAGCAGTTCTTC
TRBV7-8	TRBD1	TRBJ2-7	NA	CASSWGQGGEQYF	TGTGCCAGCAGCTGGGGACAGGGCGGCGAGCAGTACTTC
TRBV2	TRBD2	TRBJ2-1	NA	CASSPERGGRNEQFF	TGTGCCAGCAGTCCCGAGCGGGGGGGTAGGAATGAGCAGTTCTTC
TRBV5-1	TRBD1	TRBJ2-1	NA	CASSLDRQGQGRNEQFF	TGCGCCAGCAGCTTGGACCGTCAGGGACAGGGGAGGAATGAGCAGTTCTTC
TRBV27	NA	TRBJ2-1	NA	CASSSPGAGNNEQFF	TGTGCCAGCAGCTCCCCAGGGGCGGGGAACAATGAGCAGTTCTTC
TRBV28	TRBD2	TRBJ2-1	NA	CASSRGGTRYDEQFF	TGTGCCAGCAGTCGAGGGGGGACTAGGTATGATGAGCAGTTCTTC
TRBV19	TRBD1	TRBJ1-4	NA	CASSADRGSNEKLFF	TGTGCCAGTAGTGCTGACAGGGGCTCAAATGAAAAACTGTTTTTT
TRBV29-1	NA	TRBJ1-1	NA	CSVRRGEGVNTEAFF	TGCAGCGTCCGACGTGGGGAGGGAGTGAACACTGAAGCTTTCTTT
TRBV2	TRBD2	TRBJ2-2	NA	CASKWRGAEDTGELFF	TGTGCCAGCAAGTGGCGGGGGGCGGAGGACACCGGGGAGCTGTTTTTT
TRBV7-7	TRBD1	TRBJ2-1	NA	CASSQDRVNEQFF	TGTGCTAGCAGCCAGGACAGGGTTAATGAGCAGTTCTTC
TRBV5-1	NA	TRBJ2-7	NA	CASSKNTASGTSYEQYF	TGCGCCAGCAGCAAGAATACAGCCTCGGGGACCTCCTACGAGCAGTACTTC
TRBV5-6	TRBD2	TRBJ2-4	NA	CASTSGTRTNIQYF	TGTGCCAGCACCTCGGGGACTAGGACAAACATTCAGTACTTC
TRBV27	NA	TRBJ2-5	NA	CASSLGLVGRETQYF	TGTGCCAGCAGTTTAGGGTTAGTGGGTAGAGAGACCCAGTACTTC
TRBV6-4	TRBD1	TRBJ1-1	NA	CASSDADRERVRATEAFF	TGTGCCAGCAGTGACGCCGACAGGGAAAGGGTTAGAGCCACTGAAGCTTTCTTT
TRBV13	NA	TRBJ1-2	NA	CASSFDRRMDGYTF	TGTGCCAGCAGCTTTGACAGGCGCATGGATGGCTACACCTTC